The entry below describes one T cell receptor (beta chain). Its cognate antigen is unknown. This sample is part of a study of brain T cells in children with intractable seizures. Looked up from germline, CDR1 is SGHTA and CDR2 is FQGTGA. With 5 bases clipped from V and 5 bases from J, the junction kept 9 bases outside the gene matches. The CDR3 spans 15 residues. Profiling relied on immunoSEQ multiplex PCR, and the TCRdb table lists in-frame clones only, not all of them. The sample lists roughly 120,000 clones; 90% to 95% were seen once. Study-level findings and limits: Only CDR3 sequence similarity suggested viral specificity, without known HCMV serostatus. Pre-surgery blood may have been undersampled, hiding some clones.

Patients received at least one anti-epileptic drug before surgery. The starting material was peripheral blood, obtained at surgery. This TCR was recovered from a boy in the first two years of life with hemimegalencephaly and intractable seizures. The rearrangement links TRBV7-3 to TRBJ2-5; 9 bases line up with TRBD1. The CDR3, as DNA: TGTGCCAGCAGCAAATACAGGGGGCTTAGTGAGACCCAGTACTTC. Amino acids: CASSKYRGLSETQYF. Variable domain in full (rest from reference TRBV7-3 and TRBJ2-5): GAGVSQTPSNKVTEKGKYVELRCDPISGHTALYWYRQSLGQGPEFLIYFQGTGAADDSGLPNDRFFAVRPEGSVSTLKIQRTERGDSAVYLCASSKYRGLSETQYFGPGTRLLVL.